Shown below are 26 T cell receptor beta chains from a single sample sequenced in a study of control samples from healthy donors and cancer patients. Repertoires were generated with immunoSEQ multiplex PCR, while TCRdb's copy carries only in-frame clones and drops some. The table has some 90,000 clones, roughly 91% seen once. Sequenced: blood. The receptors derive from a woman in her sixties in good health.

The chain couples TRBV6-5 to TRBJ1-5; no firm D call. The CDR3 contains 12 residues. Germline loops: CDR1 MNHEY, CDR2 SVGAGI. Trimming stripped 3 bases from V and 6 bases from J, with 6 bases between. Here the CDR3 reads CASSYLGQPQHF. In nucleotides, the CDR3 is TGTGCCAGCAGTTATTTGGGTCAGCCCCAGCATTTT.

DNA of the CDR3: TGTGCCAGCAGTTACACGGACGCCCCCGGTGGTGGCAATCAGCCCCAGCATTTT. Its translation: CASSYTDAPGGGNQPQHF. The chain couples TRBV6-2 or TRBV6-3 to TRBJ1-5; D not resolved. Trimming stripped 2 bases from V and 2 bases from J, with 19 bases between. The CDR3 consists of 18 residues. The germline gives CDR1 MNHEY, CDR2 SVGEGT.

As concerns this clone: The same CDR3 can be traced to other DNA sequences in this sample. The rearrangement links TRBV27 to TRBJ1-2, with D perhaps matching TRBD1 (5 bases). This CDR3 spans 14 amino acids. V was trimmed by 6 bases and J by 4 bases, leaving 15 bases between them. The germline gives CDR1 MNHEY, CDR2 SMNVEV (reference sequence). DNA of the CDR3: TGTGCCAGCAGCCTAACGCCCAGGGTCTATGGCTACACCTTC. This gives the protein CASSLTPRVYGYTF.

The chain is built from TRBV5-1 and TRBJ1-3; possible D gene TRBD1, 6 bases. V lost 0 bases and J lost 2, with 12 bases in between. Looked up from germline, CDR1 is SGHRS and CDR2 is YFSETQ. This CDR3 spans 16 amino acids. CDR3 nucleotides: TGCGCCAGCAGCTTGGAGCTATCAGGGGCTGGAAACACCATATATTTT. Amino acid sequence: CASSLELSGAGNTIYF. Complete variable domain (other parts from reference TRBV5-1 and TRBJ1-3): KAGVTQTPRYLIKTRGQQVTLSCSPISGHRSVSWYQQTPGQGLQFLFEYFSETQRNKGNFPGRFSGRQFSNSRSEMNVSTLELGDSALYLCASSLELSGAGNTIYFGEGSWLTVV.

The V and J genes are TRBV19 and TRBJ1-1; D not certain. This CDR3 has 13 residues. The V gene lost 6 bases and the J gene lost 0 bases, with 8 bases spanning the gap. Germline V lookup: CDR1 LNHDA, CDR2 SQIVND (reference sequence). In nucleotides, the CDR3 is TGTGCCAGTAGCCAAGAAATGAACACTGAAGCTTTCTTT. Its protein is CASSQEMNTEAFF.

CDR3 residues: CASSQEGTSRWTQYF. The CDR3 bases are TGTGCCAGCAGCCAAGAGGGGACTAGCCGATGGACCCAGTACTTC. The chain joins TRBV4-2 to TRBJ2-5; 9 positions agree with TRBD2. The CDR3 runs to 15 residues. The ends lost 0 bases at V and 7 bases at J; junction bases unmatched: 6. Per germline, CDR1 LGHNA and CDR2 YNFKEQ.

This chain links TRBV30 with TRBJ2-2; D gene ambiguous. This CDR3 has 11 amino acids. CDR1 GTSNPN and CDR2 SVGIG come from the germline V gene (reference sequence). CDR3 bases: TGTGCACCGAAACCACCGGGGGAGCTGTTTTTT. Amino acid sequence: CAPKPPGELFF.

The genes are TRBV4-1 and TRBJ2-4, with 7 nucleotides matching TRBD2. The CDR3 contains 19 residues. Germline V gene data show CDR1 as MGHRA and CDR2 as YSYEKL. Trimming cost V 2 bases and J 3 bases; bases outside gene matches: 16. The chain's CDR3 is CASSQQTLLTGGGKNIQYF. The CDR3 DNA follows: TGCGCCAGCAGCCAACAAACACTTTTGACCGGCGGGGGCAAAAACATTCAGTACTTC.

This chain connects TRBV14 to TRBJ2-1, with D maybe TRBD2 (6 bases). Germline CDR1 reads SGHDN; CDR2 reads FVKESK. CDR3 length: 14 amino acids. Trimming took 7 bases from V and 7 from J, leaving 17 bases between them. CDR3 amino acids: CASTPWGEANEQFF. The CDR3 nucleotides are TGTGCCAGCACGCCATGGGGGGAGGCGAATGAGCAGTTCTTC.

This clone is medium-sized by share. The chain uses TRBV5-6 and TRBJ1-2; D is uncertain. CDR3 length: 12 residues. The germline V gene encodes CDR1 SGHDT and CDR2 YYEEEE. Trimming stripped 0 bases from V and 4 bases from J, with 4 bases between. The CDR3 is CASSLDSYGYTF. The CDR3 DNA sequence: TGTGCCAGCAGCTTGGACTCCTATGGCTACACCTTC.

J is TRBJ1-1 and V is TRBV5-1; D not certain. Germline assignment: CDR1 SGHRS and CDR2 YFSETQ. This CDR3 has 16 residues. Trimming shortened V by 0 bases and J by 1 base, and 13 bases separated the two germline ends. The CDR3 loop reads CASSLGTGRTNTEAFF. CDR3 sequence (DNA): TGCGCCAGCAGCTTGGGTACGGGCAGGACGAACACTGAAGCTTTCTTT.

The genes are TRBV11-3 and TRBJ2-5, with D perhaps TRBD1 or TRBD2 (5 bases each). Looked up from germline, CDR1 is SGHNT and CDR2 is YENEEA. V was clipped by 2 bases and J by 3 bases, with 7 bases between them. This CDR3 region has 13 residues. CDR3 sequence (DNA): TGTGCCAGCAGCTTATTGGGGGAAGAGACCCAGTACTTC. It encodes CASSLLGEETQYF.

Note on this clone: A read error may produce the germline difference seen at one junction end. The chain couples TRBV12-3 or TRBV12-4 to TRBJ1-3; D unresolved. The CDR3 spans 13 residues. DNA of the CDR3: TGTGCCAGCAGTTCCTCCTCTGGAAACACCATGTATTTT. Amino acid sequence: CASSSSSGNTMYF.

CDR3 sequence: CASHRAGGVGYTF. The CDR3 nucleotides are TGTGCCAGCCACAGGGCAGGGGGCGTTGGCTACACCTTC. This rearrangement joins TRBV6-5 to TRBJ1-2; 8 nucleotides agree with TRBD1. The V and J ends lost 8 bases and 7 bases, in that order; junction bases with no gene match: 9. The CDR3 sequence is 13 residues long. Looked up from germline, CDR1 is MNHEY and CDR2 is SVGAGI.

This chain joins TRBV7-9 and TRBJ2-1; TRBD2 matches 8 bases. Looked up from germline, CDR1 is SEHNR and CDR2 is FQNEAQ (reference sequence). This CDR3 region has 17 residues. The trim removed 3 bases at V and 1 base at J, leaving 8 bases unmatched. Here the CDR3 DNA reads TGTGCCAGCAGCTTCAACCCCACTAGCGGTTCCTACAATGAGCAGTTCTTC. Translated: CASSFNPTSGSYNEQFF.

This rearrangement joins TRBV18 to TRBJ1-2, with D unresolved. This CDR3 is 17 amino acids long. CDR1 and CDR2 from the germline V gene are KGHSH and LQKENI. V was cut by 1 base and J by 8 bases, with 23 bases left in between. DNA for the CDR3: TGTGCCAGCTCACCACAGAAGTCGAGGGTCAACCTCGCGGGCTACACCTTC. This codes for CASSPQKSRVNLAGYTF.

The sample holds one count of this clone. The chain carries TRBV15 and TRBJ2-7; 7 nucleotides match TRBD1. Germline V gene lookup returns CDR1 LNHNV and CDR2 YYDKDF (reference sequence). The CDR3 is 16 residues long. Trimming cost V 4 bases and J 0 bases; bases outside gene matches: 9. CDR3 region: CATSTTRQGYSYEQYF. The CDR3, as DNA: TGTGCCACCAGCACAACCAGACAGGGATACTCCTACGAGCAGTACTTC.

The rearrangement uses TRBV7-3 and TRBJ2-7; D remains unclear. The V end lost 5 bases, the J end lost 6 bases, and 14 bases lay between the germline ends. In germline, CDR1 is SGHTA, CDR2 FQGTGA. There are 13 residues in the CDR3. The CDR3 region is CASSHSPAAEQYF. The CDR3, as DNA: TGTGCCAGCAGCCACTCCCCGGCGGCCGAGCAGTACTTC.

The V and J genes are TRBV6-5 and TRBJ2-7, with D perhaps matching TRBD2 (6 bases). CDR3 length: 14 residues. The V end was cut by 6 bases, the J end by 4 bases, with 16 bases between. Germline values: CDR1 MNHEY, CDR2 SVGAGI. The CDR3 DNA sequence: TGTGCCAGCAGACGGACTATTACGGGGTACGAGCAGTACTTC. It yields the protein CASRRTITGYEQYF.

The V call is TRBV18, the J call TRBJ2-1; 8 positions agree with TRBD2. The CDR3 totals 16 residues. The V and J ends lost 3 bases and 0 bases, in that order; junction bases with no gene match: 4. The germline gives CDR1 KGHSH, CDR2 LQKENI. This CDR3 is CASSPSGGSSYNEQFF. CDR3 DNA sequence: TGTGCCAGCTCACCGAGCGGGGGAAGCTCCTACAATGAGCAGTTCTTC.

V is TRBV28 and J is TRBJ1-6; no clear D. Germline CDR1 and CDR2: MDHEN and SYDVKM. The CDR3 loop spans 16 amino acids. V lost 2 bases and J lost 0, with 8 bases in between. The CDR3 is CASSLLGSSYNSPLHF. DNA for the CDR3: TGTGCCAGCAGTTTACTGGGCAGCTCCTATAATTCACCCCTCCACTTT.

The chain couples TRBV7-3 to TRBJ2-2; a weak D match, TRBD1 (5 bases). The germline V and J ends were trimmed by 5 bases and 1 base, with 11 bases remaining between them. In germline, CDR1 is SGHTA, CDR2 FQGTGA. The CDR3 totals 15 residues. The CDR3 sequence is CASSLRTGNTGELFF. CDR3 bases: TGTGCCAGCAGCCTACGTACAGGGAACACCGGGGAGCTGTTTTTT.

The chain joins TRBV18 to TRBJ2-7, with 7 bases identical to TRBD1. Germline loops: CDR1 KGHSH, CDR2 LQKENI. V was pared by 5 bases and J by 2 bases, with 6 bases of the junction left unmatched. The CDR3 runs 14 residues. The CDR3 sequence: CASSRAGGTYEQYF. CDR3 bases: TGTGCCAGCTCAAGGGCAGGGGGTACCTACGAGCAGTACTTC. Combining the CDR3 with reference TRBV18 and TRBJ2-7 gives the whole variable domain NAGVMQNPRHLVRRRGQEARLRCSPMKGHSHVYWYRQLPEEGLKFMVYLQKENIIDESGMPKERFSAEFPKEGPSILRIQQVVRGDSAAYFCASSRAGGTYEQYFGPGTRLTVT.

V and J are TRBV4-2 and TRBJ1-2; D uncertain. From germline, CDR1 is LGHNA and CDR2 YNFKEQ. The CDR3 consists of 15 residues. V gave up 0 bases and J gave up 4 bases, with 12 bases separating them. The CDR3 nucleotides are TGTGCCAGCAGCCAAGACAGTTTGGTTTCCTATGGCTACACCTTC. The encoded protein is CASSQDSLVSYGYTF.

The V call is TRBV27, the J call TRBJ2-5, with TRBD2 matching 13 bases. Germline trimming cut 6 bases from V and 3 bases from J; bases unmatched to any gene: 4. This CDR3 has 15 residues. Germline assignment: CDR1 MNHEY and CDR2 SMNVEV (reference sequence). For the CDR3, the DNA is TGTGCCAGCAGCTGGACTAGCGGGGGTGAAGAGACCCAGTACTTC. This gives the protein CASSWTSGGEETQYF.

This clone was recorded only once. The J gene is TRBJ1-2, the V gene TRBV29-1, with D possibly matching TRBD1 (6 bases). V was clipped by 0 bases and J by 6 bases, with 14 bases between them. CDR1 is SQVTM, CDR2 ANQGSEA, per germline. The CDR3 is 14 residues long. The CDR3 DNA reads TGCAGCGTTGAAGAAGGGAGGGGGATTGATGGCTACACCTTC. It translates to CSVEEGRGIDGYTF.